The 28 T cell receptor beta chains below were found in one sample sequenced in a study of T cell changes during pregnancy in multiple sclerosis. Some clones are missing from TCRdb's copy, which holds only in-frame ones; the method was immunoSEQ multiplex PCR. The top ten clones hold roughly 3.7% of a sample with 65,000 to 75,000 clones, more than 90% of them seen once. This material consisted of peripheral blood, taken after pregnancy. The source is a female donor in good health, enrolled as a control in a pregnancy study.

A single count supports this clone. This sequence joins TRBV2 and TRBJ1-1, with TRBD1 as a possible D gene (5 bases). This CDR3 contains 12 residues. Trimming cost V 3 bases and J 6 bases, with 8 bases left between them. Germline values: CDR1 SNHLY, CDR2 FYNNEI. The CDR3 spells CASSDRVSEAFF. The CDR3 DNA reads TGTGCCAGCAGTGACAGGGTTTCTGAAGCTTTCTTT.

The genes are TRBV6-6 and TRBJ2-2, with TRBD2 matching over 7 bases. CDR3 length equals 15 residues. The germline V gene has CDR1 MNHNY and CDR2 SVGAGI (reference sequence). With V trimmed by 6 bases and J by 2 bases, 6 bases remained unmatched. CDR3 protein: CASRPGGSNTGELFF. The CDR3 region has the DNA TGTGCCAGCAGGCCGGGCGGGAGCAACACCGGGGAGCTGTTTTTT.

The chain combines TRBV6-4 with TRBJ2-1; 10 nucleotides match TRBD2. V gave up 0 bases and J gave up 8 bases; unmatched junction bases: 10. Germline V lookup: CDR1 MRHNA, CDR2 SNTAGT. The CDR3 runs to 17 residues. CDR3 in amino acids: CASSDSPSGGPGDEQFF. DNA of the CDR3: TGTGCCAGCAGTGACTCGCCTAGCGGGGGTCCTGGGGATGAGCAGTTCTTC.

This clone was detected only once. The chain joins TRBV10-3 to TRBJ2-3; D call uncertain. V was trimmed by 3 bases and J by 4 bases, leaving 5 bases between them. Looked up from germline, CDR1 is ENHRY and CDR2 is SYGVKD. The CDR3 length is 12 residues. The CDR3 DNA reads TGTGCCATCAGTGATAGAGCAGATACGCAGTATTTT. It encodes CAISDRADTQYF.

The rearrangement uses TRBV6-6 and TRBJ2-3; perhaps TRBD2 as D (7 bases). Trimming cost V 3 bases and J 4 bases, with 14 bases left between them. Germline values: CDR1 MNHNY, CDR2 SVGAGI (reference sequence). The CDR3 length is 15 residues. CDR3 DNA: TGTGCCAGCAGTTATAGGGGGAGGGCCTCAGATACGCAGTATTTT. It encodes CASSYRGRASDTQYF.

V gene TRBV4-2 combines with J gene TRBJ2-2, with 9 nucleotides matching TRBD2. V was clipped by 0 bases and J by 5 bases; unmatched bases: 7. The CDR3 spans 17 residues. In germline, CDR1 is LGHNA, CDR2 YNFKEQ. CDR3 DNA: TGTGCCAGCAGCCAAGATAGCCTAGCGGGGATTACCGGGGAGCTGTTTTTT. This codes for CASSQDSLAGITGELFF.

The rearrangement uses TRBV7-9 and TRBJ1-3; D call uncertain. The V gene lost 5 bases and the J gene lost 7 bases, with 18 bases spanning the gap. Germline CDR1 and CDR2: SEHNR and FQNEAQ (reference sequence). The CDR3 is 15 residues long. The CDR3 DNA follows: TGTGCCAGCAGCCCCCCCTTTGGGCAGTATAACACCATATATTTT. Encoded protein: CASSPPFGQYNTIYF.

The rearrangement uses TRBV18 and TRBJ1-1; D perhaps matches TRBD1 (6 bases). The length of the CDR3 is 18 residues. Germline V gene lookup returns CDR1 KGHSH and CDR2 LQKENI. V was cut by 3 bases and J by 0 bases, with 20 bases left in between. The CDR3 reads CASSPRVGRGDMNTEAFF. DNA for the CDR3: TGTGCCAGCTCACCTCGCGTAGGCAGGGGCGATATGAACACTGAAGCTTTCTTT.

CDR3 DNA sequence: TGTGCCAGCAGGGCTAGCGGAAACACCGGGGAGCTGTTTTTT. This codes for CASRASGNTGELFF. The chain combines TRBV27 with TRBJ2-2, with 7 bases that match TRBD2. Looked up from germline, CDR1 is MNHEY and CDR2 is SMNVEV (reference sequence). The CDR3 consists of 14 residues. V trimming: 6 bases; J trimming: 2 bases; junction bases outside the gene matches: 3.

The chain couples TRBV6-1 to TRBJ1-2, with 11 positions matching TRBD1. The V gene's germline CDR1 is MNHNS and CDR2 SASEGT. This CDR3 comprises 16 residues. Trimming at V came to 2 bases and at J to 8 bases, leaving 10 bases not matched to a gene. The DNA of the CDR3 is TGTGCCAGCAGTGAACTTTGGGACAGGGGGTTGGAGGGCTACACCTTC. Translation gives CASSELWDRGLEGYTF.

V gene TRBV7-9 combines with J gene TRBJ2-5, with 7 bases aligning to TRBD2. This CDR3 contains 16 residues. Trimming took 0 bases from V and 4 from J; bases not matched to a gene: 8. Germline-derived CDR1 and CDR2 are SEHNR and FQNEAQ (reference sequence). As DNA, the CDR3 is TGTGCCAGCAGCTTAGCGCCCCGACTAGCTTCAGAGACCCAGTACTTC. This translates into CASSLAPRLASETQYF.

The V gene is TRBV27, the J gene TRBJ1-2; 10 bases line up with TRBD1. Germline values: CDR1 MNHEY, CDR2 SMNVEV (reference sequence). The length of the CDR3 is 14 residues. V lost 5 bases, J lost 3 bases, and 3 bases stayed unmatched. The CDR3 DNA follows: TGTGCCAGCAGTGCCGGGACAGGGGACTATGGCTACACCTTC. Amino acid sequence: CASSAGTGDYGYTF.

V usage is TRBV2 and J usage is TRBJ1-2, with D perhaps TRBD1 (6 bases). Trimming shortened V by 7 bases and J by 8 bases, and 14 bases separated the two germline ends. CDR1 is SNHLY and CDR2 is FYNNEI in the germline V gene. The CDR3 sequence is 12 residues long. Here the CDR3 DNA reads TGTGCCAGCACGGGGGGCCGAGGGGGCTACACCTTC. Residues: CASTGGRGGYTF.

V and J are TRBV5-1 and TRBJ1-3; TRBD1 is a possible D gene (5 bases). The CDR3 loop spans 13 amino acids. Germline lookup yields CDR1 SGHRS and CDR2 YFSETQ. With 7 bases removed from V and 4 bases from J, the gap between germline ends came to 12 bases. DNA for the CDR3: TGCGCCAGCGGAGGGACGGGAGGAAACACCATATATTTT. Translated: CASGGTGGNTIYF.

The DNA for the CDR3 is TGTGCCAGCAGGACCGCGAGCGGCATTGAGCAGTTCTTC. It is translated as CASRTASGIEQFF. The chain uses TRBV27 and TRBJ2-1, with a possible D match to TRBD2 (5 bases). Germline V gene data show CDR1 as MNHEY and CDR2 as SMNVEV (reference sequence). CDR3 size: 13 residues. Trimming shortened V by 6 bases and J by 9 bases, and 15 bases separated the two germline ends.

The chain employs TRBV7-2 and TRBJ2-7; tentatively, D is TRBD2 (6 bases). Germline lookup yields CDR1 SGHTA and CDR2 FQGNSA. This CDR3 has 15 amino acids. V was clipped by 1 base and J by 2 bases, with 12 bases between them. This CDR3 reads CASSLGGRGTYEQYF. In nucleotides, the CDR3 is TGTGCCAGCAGCTTAGGAGGGCGGGGAACCTACGAGCAGTACTTC.

The gene calls are TRBV28 and TRBJ2-5, with 7 positions matching TRBD2. Losses at the gene ends were 2 bases for V and 0 bases for J; bases not matched to a gene: 3. Germline loops: CDR1 MDHEN, CDR2 SYDVKM. CDR3 size: 15 residues. The CDR3 DNA is TGTGCCAGCAGTTTAATGGGACTACACCAAGAGACCCAGTACTTC. This encodes CASSLMGLHQETQYF.

The J gene is TRBJ2-3, the V gene TRBV4-1; 11 nucleotides agree with TRBD2. The CDR3 covers 20 residues. Germline V gives CDR1 MGHRA, CDR2 YSYEKL. V lost 1 base to trimming and J lost 0 bases; unmatched junction nucleotides: 12. The CDR3 DNA follows: TGCGCCAGCAGCCAAGGCCAGACAGGGACTAGCGGATCCAGCACAGATACGCAGTATTTT. It codes for CASSQGQTGTSGSSTDTQYF.

The J gene is TRBJ2-1, the V gene TRBV4-3; 9 bases fit TRBD2. Germline loops: CDR1 LGHNA, CDR2 YSLEER. V lost 0 bases to trimming and J lost 7 bases; unmatched junction nucleotides: 10. The CDR3 is 17 residues long. The CDR3 loop is CASSQDTAGGYRNEQFF. CDR3 sequence (DNA): TGCGCCAGCAGCCAAGATACTGCGGGAGGGTACAGGAATGAGCAGTTCTTC.

The chain joins TRBV6-5 to TRBJ1-2; D perhaps matches TRBD1 (5 bases). V lost 6 bases and J 4 bases, leaving 15 bases between the germline ends. Germline-derived CDR1 and CDR2 are MNHEY and SVGAGI. This CDR3 has 14 residues. Here the CDR3 reads CASRYLQAGYGYTF. The CDR3 nucleotides are TGTGCCAGCAGATATCTACAGGCCGGCTATGGCTACACCTTC.

This clone has just one count. The V gene is TRBV7-8, the J gene TRBJ2-3, with no clear D. This CDR3 spans 15 amino acids. Germline lookup yields CDR1 SGHVS and CDR2 FQNEAQ. V shed 2 bases and J shed 4 bases, with 13 bases lying between them. CDR3 protein: CASSLNEVPADTQYF. CDR3 bases: TGTGCCAGCAGCTTAAATGAGGTTCCAGCAGATACGCAGTATTTT.

This clone showed up just once. The genes are TRBV6-1 and TRBJ2-3, with 7 bases identical to TRBD1. The CDR3 contains 16 residues. CDR1 is MNHNS, CDR2 SASEGT, per germline. V was clipped by 3 bases and J by 3 bases; unmatched bases: 9. CDR3 loop: CASSEAVIQGTDTQYF. In nucleotides, the CDR3 is TGTGCCAGCAGTGAGGCAGTAATACAGGGGACAGATACGCAGTATTTT.

The CDR3 DNA sequence: TGTGCCAGCAGCGTTTGGGCATCCAGCACAGATACGCAGTATTTT. Its translation is CASSVWASSTDTQYF. The rearrangement joins TRBV9 to TRBJ2-3; D is uncertain. The CDR3 is made up of 15 amino acids. The V and J ends lost 2 bases and 0 bases respectively, with 10 bases between them. Germline values: CDR1 SGDLS, CDR2 YYNGEE.

The chain combines TRBV29-1 with TRBJ1-5; TRBD1 matches at 8 bases. Germline CDR1 SQVTM, CDR2 ANQGSEA. Unmatched junction bases numbered 2, after V lost 7 bases and J lost 3 bases. The CDR3 length is 12 residues. The CDR3 sequence is CSAGGNNQPQHF. DNA for the CDR3: TGCAGCGCAGGGGGCAACAATCAGCCCCAGCATTTT.

V gene TRBV19 combines with J gene TRBJ2-7, with 8 bases lining up with TRBD1. V gave up 6 bases and J gave up 2 bases; unmatched junction bases: 9. The CDR3 is 15 residues long. Germline CDR1 reads LNHDA; CDR2 reads SQIVND (reference sequence). This CDR3 reads CASSLQGAPTYEQYF. The CDR3 DNA is TGTGCCAGTAGCCTCCAGGGGGCCCCTACCTACGAGCAGTACTTC.

V usage is TRBV7-9 and J usage is TRBJ2-2; D is ambiguous. CDR1 is SEHNR and CDR2 is FQNEAQ in the germline V gene (reference sequence). V lost 5 bases, J lost 4 bases, and 8 bases lay in between. The CDR3 is 13 amino acids. CDR3 loop: CASSPLSTGELFF. CDR3 coding DNA: TGTGCCAGCAGCCCCCTAAGCACCGGGGAGCTGTTTTTT.

This rearrangement joins TRBV7-2 to TRBJ2-1; TRBD2 is a possible D gene (6 bases). Deletions cut 7 bases from V and 4 bases from J, with 11 bases between. Germline assignment: CDR1 SGHTA and CDR2 FQGNSA. The CDR3 extends over 13 amino acids. CDR3 sequence reads: CASNPGGYNEQFF. The DNA for the CDR3 is TGTGCCAGCAATCCCGGGGGATACAATGAGCAGTTCTTC.

J is TRBJ1-6 and V is TRBV7-2; TRBD1 is a possible D gene (5 bases). V lost 2 bases to trimming and J lost 6 bases, with 11 bases between them. The CDR3 has 15 residues. CDR1 is SGHTA and CDR2 is FQGNSA in the germline V gene. As DNA, the CDR3 is TGTGCCAGCAGCTTAAAGTTCCAGGGTAATTCACCCCTCCACTTT. Its protein product is CASSLKFQGNSPLHF. The full variable domain, its missing parts supplied by reference TRBV7-2 and TRBJ1-6, is GAGVSQSPSNKVTEKGKDVELRCDPISGHTALYWYRQSLGQGLEFLIYFQGNSAPDKSGLPSDRFSAERTGGSVSTLTIQRTQQEDSAVYLCASSLKFQGNSPLHFGNGTRLTVT.